Detailed here is one T cell receptor beta chain. Its antigen is not known. The data were taken from a study of pediatric ulcerative colitis. V was shortened by 2 bases and J by 0 bases, with 4 bases between the two germline ends. The germline V gene has CDR1 MDHEN and CDR2 SYDVKM. The CDR3 loop spans 13 amino acids. This was a survey-level run. Each sample received Survey-level depth of up to 500,000 reads. Profiled with immunoSEQ multiplex PCR; TCRdb holds only in-frame clones, not every one. The profile shows about 60,000 clones, over 70% of them singletons. The blood sample was taken during the colonoscopy visit. Study-wide points: Rectal repertoires separated controls, mild-moderate and acute severe colitis.

This sequence originates from a boy aged 10-17 years who was a control in a study of pediatric ulcerative colitis. The chain combines TRBV28 with TRBJ1-1; the D is unclear. The sequencing input was blood. CDR3 amino acids: CASSLGMNTEAFF. In DNA, the CDR3 is TGTGCCAGCAGTTTAGGGATGAACACTGAAGCTTTCTTT.